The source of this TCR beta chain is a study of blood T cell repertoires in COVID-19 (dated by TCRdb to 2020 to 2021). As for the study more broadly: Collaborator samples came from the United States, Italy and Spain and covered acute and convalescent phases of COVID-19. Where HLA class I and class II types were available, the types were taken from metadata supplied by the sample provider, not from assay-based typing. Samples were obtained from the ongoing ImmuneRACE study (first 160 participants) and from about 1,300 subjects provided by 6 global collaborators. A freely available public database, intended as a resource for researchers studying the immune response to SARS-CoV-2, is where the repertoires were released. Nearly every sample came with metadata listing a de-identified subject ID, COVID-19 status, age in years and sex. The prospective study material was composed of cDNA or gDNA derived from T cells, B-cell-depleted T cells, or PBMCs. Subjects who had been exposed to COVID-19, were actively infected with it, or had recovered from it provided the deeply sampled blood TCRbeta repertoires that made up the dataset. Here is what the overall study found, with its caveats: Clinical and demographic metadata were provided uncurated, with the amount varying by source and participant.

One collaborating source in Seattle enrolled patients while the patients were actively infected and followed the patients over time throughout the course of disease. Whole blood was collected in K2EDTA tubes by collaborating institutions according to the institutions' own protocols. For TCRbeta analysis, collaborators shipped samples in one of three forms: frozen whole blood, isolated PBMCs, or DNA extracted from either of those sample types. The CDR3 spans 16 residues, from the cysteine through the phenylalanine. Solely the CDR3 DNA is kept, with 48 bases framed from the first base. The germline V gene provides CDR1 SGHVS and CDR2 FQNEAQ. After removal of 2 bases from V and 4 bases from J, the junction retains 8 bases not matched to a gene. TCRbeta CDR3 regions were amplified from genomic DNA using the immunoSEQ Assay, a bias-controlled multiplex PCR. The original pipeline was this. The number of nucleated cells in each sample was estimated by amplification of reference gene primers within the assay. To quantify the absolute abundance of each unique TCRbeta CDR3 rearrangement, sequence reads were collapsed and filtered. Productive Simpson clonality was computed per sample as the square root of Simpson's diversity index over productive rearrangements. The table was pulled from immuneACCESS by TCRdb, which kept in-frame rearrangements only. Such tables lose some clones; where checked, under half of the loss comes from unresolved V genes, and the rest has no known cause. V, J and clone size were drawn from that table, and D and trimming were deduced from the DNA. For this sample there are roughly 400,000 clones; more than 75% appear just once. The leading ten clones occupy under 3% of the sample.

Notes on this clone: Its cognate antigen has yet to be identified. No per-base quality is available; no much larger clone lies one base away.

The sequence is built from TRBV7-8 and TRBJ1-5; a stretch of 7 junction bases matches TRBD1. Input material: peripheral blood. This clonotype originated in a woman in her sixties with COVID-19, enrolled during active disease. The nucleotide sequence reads TGTGCCAGCAGCTTACGCCTCGGCAGGGGGAATCAGCCCCAGCATTTT. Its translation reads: CASSLRLGRGNQPQHF.